This T cell receptor beta chain was sequenced in a study of blood T cell repertoires in COVID-19. On the study more broadly: Samples taken during acute and convalescent COVID-19 were collected in the United States, Italy and Spain. Sample material is recorded as cDNA or gDNA derived from T cells, B-cell-depleted T cells, or PBMCs.

In the authors' methods: Amplification of reference gene primers was used by the study to estimate nucleated cell counts. The table came from immunoSEQ multiplex PCR; TCRdb's copy has only in-frame clones and leaves some out. The V and J calls and clone size come from that table; D and trimming were worked out from the DNA. The sample has 140,000 to 150,000 clones; approximately 81% are singletons. V dropped 8 bases and J dropped 0 bases, with 17 bases sitting between them. CDR1 and CDR2 from the germline V gene are MNHEY and SVGAGI. The CDR3 runs to 15 residues. The sequenced sample consisted of peripheral blood. The rearrangement uses TRBV6-5 and TRBJ2-7, with D possibly TRBD2 on 6 matching bases. This clonotype originated in a human donor in a cohort sampled during active COVID-19. The CDR3 here is CASSREKGPSYEQYF. The CDR3 DNA follows: TGTGCCAGCTCTCGGGAGAAGGGGCCCTCCTACGAGCAGTACTTC.